These T cell receptor beta chains were read from a single sample in a study of T cells in tumors after PD-1 blockade. Assay used: immunoSEQ multiplex PCR; TCRdb lists only in-frame clones, some missing. This sample has under 75,000 clones; about 74% occur once, and the top ten carry approximately 4.5%. The specimen was PBMCs, collected after anti-PD-1 treatment. The receptors here all came from a human donor with basal cell carcinoma. The CDR3 runs from the conserved cysteine through the conserved F or W. D genes are given only for firm matches. Where a row states a size, it is once, few, many or the class of an expanded clone; other rows omit it.

>TRBJ2-2|.|.|TRBV5-1
TGCGCCAGCAGCGCGGACAGTATCACCGGGGAGCTGTTTTTT
CASSADSITGELFF
>TRBJ2-3|few|.|TRBV4-2
TGTGCCAGCAGCCCGCCCAGGGAGGGGGGGATTGCAGATACGCAGTATTTT
CASSPPREGGIADTQYF
>TRBJ1-5|.|.|TRBV2
TGTGCCAGCAGAGAGACAGTTAGCAATCAGCCCCAGCATTTT
CASRETVSNQPQHF
>TRBJ2-5|.|.|TRBV3-1/TRBV3-2
TGTGCCAGCAGCCCCCGCGGCGAGGAGACCCAGTACTTC
CASSPRGEETQYF
>TRBJ1-2|.|.|TRBV12-3/TRBV12-4
TGTGCCAGCAGTTTAGTCGACAGCCCGGTCTACACCTTC
CASSLVDSPVYTF
>TRBJ2-1|many|TRBD2|TRBV27
TGTGCCAGCACCGGGGGGTGGCGGGGGACGGGCAATGAGCAGTTCTTC
CASTGGWRGTGNEQFF
>TRBJ2-7|few|.|TRBV3-1/TRBV3-2
TGTGCCAGCAGCCAAGACACCTACGAGCAGTACTTC
CASSQDTYEQYF
>TRBJ1-2|.|.|TRBV30
TGTGCCTGGAGAATCCGGGGGTCCTATGGCTACACCTTC
CAWRIRGSYGYTF
>TRBJ2-7|.|.|TRBV27
TGTGCCAGCAGTCCCGGACCGCTTTCCTACGAGCAGCACTTC
CASSPGPLSYEQHF
>TRBJ2-4|.|.|TRBV20-1
TGCAGTGCTAGTAGCGACCCACTAGCCAAAAACATTCAGTACTTC
CSASSDPLAKNIQYF
>TRBJ2-1|.|.|TRBV10-3
TGTGCCATCAGTGACTTCAATGAGCAGTTCTTC
CAISDFNEQFF
>TRBJ1-2|few|.|TRBV28
TGTGCCAGCAGGGCTTGGATCGGGCGGGACTATGGCTACACCTTC
CASRAWIGRDYGYTF
>TRBJ1-1|.|TRBD1|TRBV6-5
TGTGCCAGCAGTTTGACAGGGATTGAAGCTTTCTTT
CASSLTGIEAFF
>TRBJ1-1|.|.|TRBV7-2
TGTGCCAGCAGCTTACAAACGAACACTGAAGCTTTCTTT
CASSLQTNTEAFF
>TRBJ1-5|few|.|TRBV7-2
TGTGCCAGCAGCTCCGAGGGCTATAGCAATCAGCCCCAGCATTTT
CASSSEGYSNQPQHF
>TRBJ2-1|.|TRBD2|TRBV11-3
TGTGCCAGCAGCCCCGGGGGGGGCACCTACAATGAGCAGTTCTTC
CASSPGGGTYNEQFF
>TRBJ1-3|.|.|TRBV9
TGTGCCAGCAGCGGACAGGACCACTCTGGAAACACCATATATTTT
CASSGQDHSGNTIYF
>TRBJ2-5|.|.|TRBV5-7
TGTGCCAGCAGCTTCCGACAGGTCCAAGAGACCCAGTACTTC
CASSFRQVQETQYF
>TRBJ2-3|.|TRBD2|TRBV5-5
TGTGCCAGCAGCTTACAACTAGCGGGCACAGATACGCAGTATTTT
CASSLQLAGTDTQYF
>TRBJ1-1|few|.|TRBV18
TGTGCCAGCTCAGGGGAGGGAAACACTGAAGCTTTCTTT
CASSGEGNTEAFF
>TRBJ1-6|.|.|TRBV5-4
TGTGCCAGCAGCTCTTACCGGGCCCTTAATTCACCCCTCCACTTT
CASSSYRALNSPLHF
>TRBJ1-5|once|.|TRBV20-1
TGCAGTGCTAGTAACCTGAGCCAGCCCCAGCATTTT
CSASNLSQPQHF
>TRBJ2-7|.|TRBD1|TRBV10-3
TGTGCCATCAGTGATCCCAAGACAGGGGCATCCTACGAGCAGTACTTC
CAISDPKTGASYEQYF
>TRBJ2-7|.|.|TRBV6-5
TGTGCCAGCAGTTACTCGAGGGGAGGGGGTAACGAGCAGTACTTC
CASSYSRGGGNEQYF
>TRBJ1-1|.|.|TRBV6-5
TGTGCCAGCAATCACAGAGAGGTGAACACTGAAGCTTTCTTT
CASNHREVNTEAFF
>TRBJ2-7|.|.|TRBV18
TGTGCCAGCTCACCGGATCAAGGCTCCTACGAGCAGTACTTC
CASSPDQGSYEQYF
>TRBJ2-1|.|.|TRBV24-1
TGTGCCACCAGTGATTTAGGAAGTTACAATGAGCAGTTCTTC
CATSDLGSYNEQFF
>TRBJ1-1|few|TRBD1|TRBV5-1
TGCGCCAGCAGCTTGGCAGGGGGCTCTGAAGCTTTCTTT
CASSLAGGSEAFF
>TRBJ1-2|few|TRBD1|TRBV12-5
TGTGCTAGTGGTTTGGGGACAGGGGAAGGGGGCTACACCTTC
CASGLGTGEGGYTF
>TRBJ2-3|.|.|TRBV5-1
TGCGCCAGCAGCTCCGGGACAACAAAAAACCCAGATACGCAGTATTTT
CASSSGTTKNPDTQYF
>TRBJ2-2|once|TRBD1|TRBV10-3
TGTGCCATCAGAGAGGGACAGACAAACACCGGGGAGCTGTTTTTT
CAIREGQTNTGELFF
>TRBJ1-2|once|.|TRBV29-1
TGCAGCGTTGGGGAGGGCTATGGCTACACCTTC
CSVGEGYGYTF
>TRBJ2-6|.|.|TRBV18
TGTGCCAGCTCACCTCCGACAGTCTCTGGGGCCAACGTCCTGACTTTC
CASSPPTVSGANVLTF
>TRBJ1-2|.|.|TRBV28
TGTGCCAGTACCGCCTGGGGTGACTATGGCTACACCTTC
CASTAWGDYGYTF
>TRBJ1-6|.|.|TRBV21-1
TGTGCCAGCAGCAAAGGGGCCGGTCTGCATAATTCACCCCTCCACTTT
CASSKGAGLHNSPLHF
>TRBJ1-4|.|TRBD1|TRBV5-1
TGCGCCAGCAGCCCGGGACAGGGACATGAAAAACTGTTTTTT
CASSPGQGHEKLFF
>TRBJ2-3|.|TRBD2|TRBV2
TGTGCCGGCGTCGCGGGGGGCACAGATACGCAGTATTTT
CAGVAGGTDTQYF
>TRBJ2-2|.|TRBD2|TRBV27
TGTGCCAGCAGTCAGCTGGGGGGGTCAGTACCCGGGGAGCTGTTTTTT
CASSQLGGSVPGELFF
>TRBJ1-4|.|.|TRBV25-1
TGTGCCAGCAGTGAATTTGGGAATGAAAAACTGTTTTTT
CASSEFGNEKLFF
>TRBJ1-5|.|.|TRBV5-5
TGTGCCAGCAGCTTGGACGGCAGGTTAGATCAGCCCCAGCATTTT
CASSLDGRLDQPQHF
>TRBJ2-3|.|TRBD2|TRBV7-8
TGTGCCAGCAGCTTAGCGGTGGTAGCGGGGGCACGGAGAGATACGCAGTATTTT
CASSLAVVAGARRDTQYF
>TRBJ1-5|.|.|TRBV7-9
TGTGCCAGCAGCTCCACAGGTGGTTATAGCAATCAGCCCCAGCATTTT
CASSSTGGYSNQPQHF